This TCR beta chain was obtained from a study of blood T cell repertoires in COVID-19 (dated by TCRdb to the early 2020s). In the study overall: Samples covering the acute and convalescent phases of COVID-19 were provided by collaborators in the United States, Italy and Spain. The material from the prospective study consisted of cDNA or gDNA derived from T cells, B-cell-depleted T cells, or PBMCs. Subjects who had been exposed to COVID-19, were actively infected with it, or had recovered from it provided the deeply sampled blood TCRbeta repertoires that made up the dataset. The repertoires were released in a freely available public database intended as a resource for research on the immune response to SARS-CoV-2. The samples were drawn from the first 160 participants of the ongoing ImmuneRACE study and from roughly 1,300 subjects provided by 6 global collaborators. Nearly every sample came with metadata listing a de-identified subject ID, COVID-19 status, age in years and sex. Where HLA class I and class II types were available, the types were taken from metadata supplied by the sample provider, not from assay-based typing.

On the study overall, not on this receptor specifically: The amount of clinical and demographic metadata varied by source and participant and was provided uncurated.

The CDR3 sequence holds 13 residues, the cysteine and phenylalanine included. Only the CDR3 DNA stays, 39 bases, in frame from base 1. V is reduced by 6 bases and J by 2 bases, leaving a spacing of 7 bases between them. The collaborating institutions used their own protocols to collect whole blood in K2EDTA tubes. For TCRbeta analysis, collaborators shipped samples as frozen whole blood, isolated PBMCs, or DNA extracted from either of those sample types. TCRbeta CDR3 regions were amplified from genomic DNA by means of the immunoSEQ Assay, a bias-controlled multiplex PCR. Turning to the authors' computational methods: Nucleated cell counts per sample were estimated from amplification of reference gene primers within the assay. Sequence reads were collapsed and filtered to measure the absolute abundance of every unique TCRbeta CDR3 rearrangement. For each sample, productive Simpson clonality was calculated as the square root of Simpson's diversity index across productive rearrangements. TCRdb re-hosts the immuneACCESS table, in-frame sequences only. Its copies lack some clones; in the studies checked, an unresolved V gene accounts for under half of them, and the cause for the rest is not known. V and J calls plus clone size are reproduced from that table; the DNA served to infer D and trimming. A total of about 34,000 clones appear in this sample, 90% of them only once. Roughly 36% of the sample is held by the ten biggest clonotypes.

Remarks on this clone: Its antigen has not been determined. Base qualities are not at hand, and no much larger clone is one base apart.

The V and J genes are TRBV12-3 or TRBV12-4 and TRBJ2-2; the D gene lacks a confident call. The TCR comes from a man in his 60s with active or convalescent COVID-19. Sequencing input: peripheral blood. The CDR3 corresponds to CASSHSNTGELFF. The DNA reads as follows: TGTGCCAGCAGCCATTCAAACACCGGGGAGCTGTTTTTT.